The 6 T cell receptor beta chains in this list originate from one sample, sequenced in a study of PD-L1 blockade in urothelial cancer. The table came from immunoSEQ multiplex PCR; TCRdb's copy has only in-frame clones and leaves some out. The sample yields approximately 50,000 clones, approximately 90% seen once. As to time point: peripheral blood 6 weeks after treatment start. This specimen was PBMCs, taken around atezolizumab (anti-PD-L1) treatment. All receptors derive from a man in his 60s with urothelial cancer.

The chain links TRBV28 to TRBJ2-1, with D possibly matching TRBD1 (5 bases). The CDR3 totals 12 residues. The V end lost 4 bases, the J end lost 6 bases, and 7 bases lay between the germline ends. CDR1 and CDR2 from the germline V gene are MDHEN and SYDVKM. The CDR3 protein is CASSSQGNEQFF. The CDR3 region has the DNA TGTGCCAGCAGTTCCCAGGGCAATGAGCAGTTCTTC. Full variable domain (remainder filled in from reference TRBV28 and TRBJ2-1): DVKVTQSSRYLVKRTGEKVFLECVQDMDHENMFWYRQDPGLGLRLIYFSYDVKMKEKGDIPEGYSVSREKKERFSLILESASTNQTSMYLCASSSQGNEQFFGPGTRLTVL.

This rearrangement joins TRBV21-1 to TRBJ2-6; TRBD2, the table's D call, lacks a check against the DNA. TRBV21-1 is a pseudogene. The CDR3 totals 16 residues. CDR3 amino acids: CASSKEGRDGANVLTF. CDR3 DNA sequence: TGTGCCAGCAGCAAAGAGGGGCGGGATGGGGCCAACGTCCTGACTTTC.

This CDR3 is CASSLVTVRGELFF. The CDR3 DNA is TGTGCCAGCAGCTTAGTTACAGTGAGAGGGGAGCTGTTTTTT. This chain uses TRBV7-8 with TRBJ2-2; D unclear. The CDR3 has 14 amino acids. V gave up 1 base and J gave up 8 bases, with 11 bases separating them. Germline CDR1 reads SGHVS; CDR2 reads FQNEAQ. Filled out from reference TRBV7-8 and TRBJ2-2, the complete variable domain reads GAGVSQSPRYKVAKRGQDVALRCDPISGHVSLFWYQQALGQGPEFLTYFQNEAQLDKSGLPSDRFFAERPEGSVSTLKIQRTQQEDSAVYLCASSLVTVRGELFFGEGSRLTVL.

This clone has a handful of counts. The V gene is TRBV30, the J gene TRBJ1-6; D is uncertain. The germline V and J ends were trimmed by 3 bases and 2 bases, with 14 bases remaining between them. Per the germline V gene, CDR1 is GTSNPN and CDR2 is SVGIG (reference sequence). The CDR3 is 16 amino acids. The CDR3 DNA follows: TGTGCCTGGAGACGTGGGGAGAGAACCTATAATTCACCCCTCCACTTT. Amino acids: CAWRRGERTYNSPLHF.

The V gene is TRBV11-2, the J gene TRBJ2-7, with 7 positions matching TRBD2. V was pared by 0 bases and J by 4 bases, with 9 bases of the junction left unmatched. The germline V gene has CDR1 SGHAT and CDR2 FQNNGV. This CDR3 comprises 16 residues. In DNA form, the CDR3 reads TGTGCCAGCAGCTTAGATGATGGGGGGGGACGTTACGAGCAGTACTTC. Translation gives CASSLDDGGGRYEQYF.

This clone was counted once. The chain is built from TRBV6-5 and TRBJ2-5; 7 bases match TRBD2. There are 14 residues in the CDR3. V gave up 4 bases and J gave up 2 bases; unmatched junction bases: 4. Germline V gene lookup returns CDR1 MNHEY and CDR2 SVGAGI. The CDR3 DNA reads TGTGCCAGCAGTTTCGGACTAGATCAAGAGACCCAGTACTTC. It specifies CASSFGLDQETQYF.